Below are 15 T cell receptor beta chains sequenced from a single sample in a study of blood T cell repertoires in COVID-19. Repertoires were generated with immunoSEQ multiplex PCR, while TCRdb's copy carries only in-frame clones and drops some. The sample holds a few hundred thousand clones; around nine tenths are singletons and the top ten take roughly 2.3%. Source material: peripheral blood. The receptors derive from a man between 50 and 59 years old with acute or convalescent COVID-19.

The chain combines TRBV7-3 with TRBJ2-2, with 10 bases lining up with TRBD1. V lost 5 bases to trimming and J lost 6 bases; unmatched junction nucleotides: 9. Germline V gene sequence: CDR1 SGHTA, CDR2 FQGTGA. This CDR3 is 16 amino acids long. DNA for the CDR3: TGTGCCAGCAGCCCGACAGGGGGCTCTTTAGCCGGGGAGCTGTTTTTT. Residues: CASSPTGGSLAGELFF.

A single count supports this clone. This chain connects TRBV11-2 to TRBJ2-7; 9 nucleotides agree with TRBD1. CDR3 length: 15 residues. The trim removed 5 bases at V and 5 bases at J, leaving 10 bases unmatched. CDR1 and CDR2 from the germline V gene are SGHAT and FQNNGV. The CDR3 DNA is TGTGCCAGCAGCCCGAATCCGGGACAGGGTGACGAGCAGTACTTC. Translated: CASSPNPGQGDEQYF.

V is TRBV29-1 and J is TRBJ1-2; D ambiguous. In germline, CDR1 is SQVTM, CDR2 ANQGSEA. The V and J ends lost 0 bases and 1 base respectively, with 15 bases between them. The CDR3 loop spans 16 amino acids. The CDR3 region is CSVEDSLPTFNYGYTF. The CDR3 nucleotides read TGCAGCGTTGAAGATTCGTTGCCTACTTTTAACTATGGCTACACCTTC.

This clone was seen just once. This chain joins TRBV5-1 and TRBJ1-4; TRBD1 matches 10 bases. The CDR3 has 15 amino acids. The V and J ends lost 4 bases and 8 bases, in that order; junction bases with no gene match: 8. The germline V gene encodes CDR1 SGHRS and CDR2 YFSETQ. CDR3 DNA: TGCGCCAGCAGCGACTCCGGGACAGGGGAGGAAAAACTGTTTTTT. Translated, it gives CASSDSGTGEEKLFF.

The gene calls are TRBV5-1 and TRBJ2-1; TRBD2 agrees at 10 bases. The junction had 4 bases not matched to a gene; V was cut back by 4 bases and J by 3 bases. Germline values: CDR1 SGHRS, CDR2 YFSETQ. The CDR3 has 15 amino acids. For the CDR3, the DNA is TGCGCCAGCAGCCTTAGCGGGGGGTACTACAATGAGCAGTTCTTC. Amino acids: CASSLSGGYYNEQFF.

The chain employs TRBV9 and TRBJ2-2; D possibly corresponds to TRBD2 (5 bases). This CDR3 contains 16 residues. Germline V gene lookup returns CDR1 SGDLS and CDR2 YYNGEE. The V gene lost 4 bases and the J gene lost 1 base, with 14 bases spanning the gap. Written as DNA, the CDR3 is TGTGCCAGCAGCCGTAATCTGGACTTGAACACCGGGGAGCTGTTTTTT. It is translated as CASSRNLDLNTGELFF.

This sequence joins TRBV19 and TRBJ2-5, with D possibly being TRBD2 (6 bases). From germline, CDR1 is LNHDA and CDR2 SQIVND (reference sequence). Trimming took 6 bases from V and 5 from J, leaving 13 bases between them. The CDR3 loop spans 13 amino acids. CDR3: CASRKEDYETQYF. DNA for the CDR3: TGTGCCAGTAGAAAGGAGGACTACGAGACCCAGTACTTC.

The CDR3 nucleotides are TGTGCCAGCAGCCCACAGGGCTCCTACGAGCAGTACTTC. Amino acid sequence: CASSPQGSYEQYF. The chain joins TRBV9 to TRBJ2-7, with D perhaps TRBD1 (6 bases). V dropped 4 bases and J dropped 0 bases, with 8 bases sitting between them. Germline CDR1 and CDR2: SGDLS and YYNGEE. The CDR3 sequence is 13 residues long.

The CDR3 spells CASSPGQGTQPQHF. DNA of the CDR3: TGTGCCAGCAGCCCGGGACAGGGGACTCAGCCCCAGCATTTT. The V call is TRBV3-1 (or the pseudogene TRBV3-2), the J call TRBJ1-5, with 10 bases fitting TRBD1. Germline V CDR1 and CDR2: LGHDT, YNNKEL (reference sequence). The CDR3 is 14 amino acids. J lost 6 bases, V lost 4 bases, and 3 bases had no gene match.

The chain joins TRBV14 to TRBJ2-3, with 9 bases that match TRBD1. This CDR3 has 12 residues. In germline, CDR1 is SGHDN, CDR2 FVKESK. V shed 6 bases and J 9 bases; nucleotides not matched to a gene: 4. CDR3 bases: TGTGCCAGCAGTCGGGACAGGGTAACGCAGTATTTT. Protein: CASSRDRVTQYF.

This clone was observed a handful of times. The chain joins TRBV4-1 to TRBJ1-5; 7 nucleotides align to TRBD1. This CDR3 comprises 18 residues. V trimming: 2 bases; J trimming: 3 bases; junction bases outside the gene matches: 13. Germline lookup yields CDR1 MGHRA and CDR2 YSYEKL. CDR3 region: CASSQKFPTGASNQPQHF. The CDR3 bases are TGCGCCAGCAGCCAAAAATTTCCAACAGGGGCATCCAATCAGCCCCAGCATTTT.

This chain uses TRBV3-1 (or the pseudogene TRBV3-2) with TRBJ2-3; 11 bases are a match to TRBD2. The V gene end was trimmed by 4 bases and the J gene end by 2 bases; junction bases not matched to a gene: 5. Germline CDR1 and CDR2: LGHDT and YNNKEL (reference sequence). The CDR3 totals 16 residues. The CDR3 here is CASSRGLAAFTDTQYF. CDR3 DNA sequence: TGTGCCAGCAGCCGGGGACTAGCGGCGTTCACAGATACGCAGTATTTT.

The CDR3 loop is CASSEGTTGYYGYTF. The DNA for the CDR3 is TGTGCCAGCAGTGAGGGGACGACAGGCTACTATGGCTACACCTTC. The rearrangement uses TRBV6-1 and TRBJ1-2, with D tentatively TRBD1 (6 bases). V was cut by 3 bases and J by 3 bases, with 14 bases left in between. From germline, CDR1 is MNHNS and CDR2 SASEGT. This CDR3 comprises 15 residues.

CDR3 DNA: TGTGCCAGCAGTTACTCGAGATCCCTTCAGGGAGAGACCCAGTACTTC. This gives the protein CASSYSRSLQGETQYF. The J gene is TRBJ2-5, the V gene TRBV6-5, with D possibly being TRBD1 (5 bases). CDR1 is MNHEY, CDR2 SVGAGI, per germline. Deletions cut 0 bases from V and 4 bases from J, with 15 bases between. The CDR3 is 16 amino acids.

V and J are TRBV18 and TRBJ2-1; a weak D match, TRBD1 (5 bases). V lost 4 bases to trimming and J lost 7 bases, with 23 bases between them. The CDR3 contains 17 residues. CDR1 and CDR2 from the germline V gene are KGHSH and LQKENI. Here the CDR3 DNA reads TGTGCCAGCTCACGAGGTGGGGCGGACCAACTCAATAATGAGCAGTTCTTC. Translation gives CASSRGGADQLNNEQFF.